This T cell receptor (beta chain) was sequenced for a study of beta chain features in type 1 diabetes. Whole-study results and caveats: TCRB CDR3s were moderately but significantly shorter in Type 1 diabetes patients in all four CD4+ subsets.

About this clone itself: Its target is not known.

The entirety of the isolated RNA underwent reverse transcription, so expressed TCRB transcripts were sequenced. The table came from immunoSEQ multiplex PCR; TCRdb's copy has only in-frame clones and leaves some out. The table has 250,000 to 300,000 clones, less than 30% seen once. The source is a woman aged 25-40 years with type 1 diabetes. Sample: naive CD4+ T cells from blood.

CDR3 sequence: CASSRFISGRTTFNEQFF. DNA for the CDR3: TGTGCCAGCAGCCGATTTATTAGCGGGAGGACGACGTTTAATGAGCAGTTCTTC. This chain connects TRBV14 to TRBJ2-1, with 10 positions matching TRBD2. Germline V gene data show CDR1 as SGHDN and CDR2 as FVKESK. The ends lost 4 bases at V and 7 bases at J; junction bases unmatched: 16. The CDR3 loop spans 18 amino acids.